The clone carrying this T cell receptor beta chain was found once. The antigen remains undetermined. The CDR3 totals 16 residues. Trimming shortened V by 7 bases and J by 4 bases, and 20 bases separated the two germline ends. The germline CDR1 and CDR2 sequences are KGHDR and SFDVKD. Unique molecular identifiers were incorporated into the prepared TCRbeta library. Each CDR3 protein gets one entry after TCRdb re-called the PCR reads with MiXCR. This table has about 1,000,000 distinct CDR3 sequences, around 30% appearing once. The source of the sample is a study of T-cell reconstitution after alpha-beta-depleted transplantation in children. Findings and caveats of the study: Hyperexpanded clones declined; after one year, newly produced T cells mostly supplied diversity. Roughly two months post-transplant, alpha-beta T cells reportedly originated from several hundred graft clones that had expanded.

The V and J genes are TRBV24-1 and TRBJ2-3; no clear D. The specimen was PBMCs, mostly from graft donor cells, collected 360 days after TCRalphabeta/CD19-depleted stem cell transplant. The sequence was collected from a boy younger than two who had a stem cell transplant for SCID, so the T cells may come from the graft donor. The CDR3 nucleotides are TGTGCCACCAGCGTCCCTAGGCCCCTCGGCGCAGATACGCAGTATTTT. Translated: CATSVPRPLGADTQYF.